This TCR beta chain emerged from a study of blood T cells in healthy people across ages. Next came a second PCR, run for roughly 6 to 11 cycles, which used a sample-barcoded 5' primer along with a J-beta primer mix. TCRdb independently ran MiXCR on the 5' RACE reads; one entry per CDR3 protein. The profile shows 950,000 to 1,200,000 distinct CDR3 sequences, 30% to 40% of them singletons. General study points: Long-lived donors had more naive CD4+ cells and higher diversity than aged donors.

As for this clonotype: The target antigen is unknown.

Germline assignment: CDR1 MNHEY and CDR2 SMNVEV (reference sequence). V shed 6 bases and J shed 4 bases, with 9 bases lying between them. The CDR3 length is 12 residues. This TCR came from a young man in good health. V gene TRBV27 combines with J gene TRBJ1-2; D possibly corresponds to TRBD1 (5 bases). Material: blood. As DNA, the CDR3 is TGTGCCAGCAGGCAGGGCATCTATGGCTACACCTTC. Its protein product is CASRQGIYGYTF.